This T cell receptor (beta chain) was profiled in a study of T cell responses to AZD1222 COVID-19 vaccine. Using immunoSEQ multiplex PCR, the repertoire was profiled, and TCRdb retains in-frame clones only, with some absent. The sample holds 120,000 or so clones; roughly nine tenths are singletons and the top ten take approximately 3%. The study's findings and limits: Along spike, vaccine-associated CD4 TCRs were found throughout, with dominance at 160-218 and 743-854. Among the donors, most were white British and more were female, and clonal diversity was possibly underestimated. No repertoire was sampled before or during the peak T cell response, only after it.

About this clone itself: Its target is unknown.

CDR1 and CDR2 from the germline V gene are SGHVS and FNYEAQ. Trimming shortened V by 2 bases and J by 3 bases, and 12 bases separated the two germline ends. This CDR3 region has 15 residues. This chain joins TRBV7-6 and TRBJ2-3; D is perhaps TRBD1 or TRBD2 (6 bases each). The sequencing used peripheral blood, collected on day 0 of AZD1222 vaccination. The source is an adult in good health. The CDR3 sequence is CASSLQGSGTDTQYF. The CDR3 DNA is TGTGCCAGCAGCTTACAGGGGAGCGGGACAGATACGCAGTATTTT.